This T cell receptor (beta chain) was obtained from a study of tumor-infiltrating lymphocytes in localized non-small cell lung cancer. Germline V gene lookup returns CDR1 SGHAT and CDR2 FQNNGV. The CDR3 is made up of 13 amino acids. V lost 6 bases and J 6 bases, leaving 11 bases between the germline ends. The method was immunoSEQ multiplex PCR; TCRdb's version includes in-frame clones alone and lacks a portion of them. The sample includes about 16,000 clones, 65% to 85% of them seen just once. Sequencing was carried out using lung tumor tissue. The TCR sequence derives from a human donor with non-small cell lung cancer. The chain uses TRBV11-2 and TRBJ2-2; unclear D gene. CDR3 DNA: TGTGCCAGCAGTCCCTTAGTCCCCGGGGAGCTGTTTTTT. As protein: CASSPLVPGELFF.